This is a list of T cell receptor beta chains from one sample in a study of blood T cells in healthy people across ages. Via MiXCR, TCRdb re-called the 5' RACE reads, giving one row per CDR3 protein. The sample comprises hundreds of thousands of distinct CDR3 sequences, 40% to 50% of which are singletons, and roughly 19% rests with the top ten. Sequenced: blood. Receptors originate from a man between 60 and 75 years old in good health. Both conserved end residues are part of each CDR3. A D gene is named only where the DNA matches it firmly. Part of the rows lack a size; the others show once, few, many or a class for expanded clones.

J gene | D gene | clone size | V gene | CDR3 DNA | CDR3 protein
TRBJ1-4 | TRBD1 | - | TRBV7-9 | TGTGCCAGCAGCTTAGTTGGGACAGGGGGCGCCGCAAATGAAAAACTGTTTTTT | CASSLVGTGGAANEKLFF
TRBJ1-4 | TRBD1 | few | TRBV3-1 | TGTGCCAGCAGCCTACTTCCGGGACAGGGATCCGAAAAACTGTTTTTT | CASSLLPGQGSEKLFF
TRBJ2-1 | - | few | TRBV4-3 | TGCGCCAGCAGCCAAGAGCAGGGTTCCAATGAGCAGTTCTTC | CASSQEQGSNEQFF
TRBJ2-5 | - | few | TRBV6-2/TRBV6-3 | TGTGCCAGCAGTTACTTCCCCCAGGAGACCCAGTACTTC | CASSYFPQETQYF
TRBJ2-7 | - | few | TRBV20-1 | TGCAGTGCTAGAGATTATCGGCAGGGTGTAGGGTACGAGCAGTACTTC | CSARDYRQGVGYEQYF
TRBJ2-7 | - | few | TRBV12-3/TRBV12-4 | TGTGCCAGCAGTTTACCGGACAGACCTTACCACGAGCAGTACTTC | CASSLPDRPYHEQYF
TRBJ2-5 | - | few | TRBV4-1 | TGCGCCAGCAGCCAAGAATCTGTCCGGCTCACTAGGTTCTATGAGCAGTACTTC | CASSQESVRLTRFYEQYF
TRBJ2-7 | TRBD1 | few | TRBV11-2 | TGTGCCAGCAGCTTTGTGGGGGACAGGGCTACCTACGAGCAGTACTTC | CASSFVGDRATYEQYF
TRBJ2-2 | - | - | TRBV11-1 | TGTGCCAGCAGCTTAAACAATCGGGAGCTGTTTTTT | CASSLNNRELFF
TRBJ2-3 | TRBD2 | - | TRBV7-2 | TGTGCCAGCAGCTTAGCGAAGCGGGGGGCAGTCGCAGATACGCAGTATTTT | CASSLAKRGAVADTQYF
TRBJ1-2 | - | - | TRBV6-6 | TGTGCCAGCAGCGCAGGGCACTATGGCTACACCTTC | CASSAGHYGYTF
TRBJ2-1 | - | - | TRBV27 | TGTGCCAGCAGTCGTCGACAGGAAGGTACCCAGTTCTTC | CASSRRQEGTQFF
TRBJ2-3 | TRBD1 | - | TRBV15 | TGTGCCACCAGCAGAGGACAGGGGACTAGCACAGATACGCAGTATTTT | CATSRGQGTSTDTQYF
TRBJ2-1 | - | - | TRBV6-2/TRBV6-3 | TGTGCCCGCAGGCGACCAGGCCAGGGCTTTTACAATGAGCAGTTCTTC | CARRRPGQGFYNEQFF
TRBJ2-5 | TRBD2 | - | TRBV5-1 | TGCGCCAGCAGCGTTAGCGGGGGGGATGGAGCGACCCAGTACTTC | CASSVSGGDGATQYF
TRBJ2-6 | - | - | TRBV5-6 | TGTGCCAGCAGCTTTAATACAGGAACGGGAGTTAATCCTGAGTTGGTGGGGGCCAACGTCCTGACTTTC | CASSFNTGTGVNPELVGANVLTF